This T cell receptor (beta chain) derives from a study of long-term antiretroviral therapy in people with HIV. They ran version v3.0 of the immunoSEQ assay at survey level. Clones were read by immunoSEQ multiplex PCR, and TCRdb kept only the in-frame ones, dropping some. The sample includes some 33,000 clones, roughly 87% of them seen just once. Sequenced here: unsorted PBMCs, sampled 0.6 years after starting antiretroviral therapy. This clonotype originated in a man younger than 35 with HIV.

CDR3 bases: TGCGCCAGCAGCCAAGGGCCGGCGAACACTGAAGCTTTCTTT. Translation gives CASSQGPANTEAFF. The V gene is TRBV4-1, the J gene TRBJ1-1; D gene uncertain. V lost 1 base and J 1 base, leaving 7 bases between the germline ends. Germline loops: CDR1 MGHRA, CDR2 YSYEKL. The CDR3 spans 14 residues.